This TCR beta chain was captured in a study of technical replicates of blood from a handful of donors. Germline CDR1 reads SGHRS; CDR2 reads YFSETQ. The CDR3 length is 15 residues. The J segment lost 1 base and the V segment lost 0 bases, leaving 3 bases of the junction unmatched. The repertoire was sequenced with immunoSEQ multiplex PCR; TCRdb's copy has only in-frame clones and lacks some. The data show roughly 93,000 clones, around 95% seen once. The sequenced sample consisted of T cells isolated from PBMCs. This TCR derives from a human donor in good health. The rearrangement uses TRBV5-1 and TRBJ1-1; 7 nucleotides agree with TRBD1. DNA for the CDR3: TGCGCCAGCAGCTTGGCCGCAGGGGGGAACACTGAAGCTTTCTTT. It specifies CASSLAAGGNTEAFF. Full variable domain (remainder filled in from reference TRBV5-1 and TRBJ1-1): KAGVTQTPRYLIKTRGQQVTLSCSPISGHRSVSWYQQTPGQGLQFLFEYFSETQRNKGNFPGRFSGRQFSNSRSEMNVSTLELGDSALYLCASSLAAGGNTEAFFGQGTRLTVV.